The following is a T cell receptor (beta chain) sequence with its context. Its antigen is currently unknown. The CDR3 extends over 16 amino acids. V dropped 0 bases and J dropped 4; count of bases not matched to a gene: 4. Germline CDR1 and CDR2: MNHEY and SMNVEV (reference sequence). The data derive from a study of shared clonotypes between healthy human individuals. In the study overall: CD8 memory received one plate per donor, CD8 naive two, CD4 memory three and CD4 naive three.

CD8 memory cells included CD45RO+ cells plus CCR7-negative CD45RA+ TemRA cells. General observations from the study: Depth was large, yet rarefaction showed that sorted-subset sequencing was incomplete. The diversity represented, both genetic and in exposure history, was limited by few donors.

Profiling relied on immunoSEQ multiplex PCR, and the TCRdb table lists in-frame clones only, not all of them. The sample contains approximately 320,000 clones, roughly 87% of which appear only once. This chain connects TRBV27 to TRBJ1-5, with 9 bases lining up with TRBD1. The receptor's source is a man younger than 35 in good health. Material for sequencing was memory CD8+ T cells sorted from blood. Subset denoted: CD45RO+ cells pooled with CCR7-negative TemRA cells. CDR3 residues: CASSLSKDRGNQPQHF. The CDR3 nucleotides read TGTGCCAGCAGTTTATCGAAAGACAGGGGGAATCAGCCCCAGCATTTT.